These 11 T cell receptor beta chains were sequenced from one sample in a study of breast tumors, draining lymph nodes, adjacent tissues. TCRdb re-called the multiplex PCR reads through MiXCR, storing one row per CDR3 protein. The data show 270,000 or so distinct CDR3 sequences, over 30% seen once. The lymph nodes were axillary draining lymph nodes from breast cancer patients. Sequencing input: axillary lymph node tissue. The receptors come from a female donor with breast cancer. Some clones in this sample may be carry-over from other donors' samples.

CDR3: CASSYRQAGLGHYEQYF. DNA for the CDR3: TGTGCCAGCAGTTACAGACAGGCGGGTCTGGGGCACTACGAGCAGTACTTC. The chain links TRBV6-5 to TRBJ2-7, with a weak D call TRBD1 (6 bases). The germline V gene encodes CDR1 MNHEY and CDR2 SVGAGI. V was pared by 2 bases and J by 3 bases, with 20 bases between. CDR3 length: 17 residues.

This clonotype was seen many times. J is TRBJ1-4 and V is TRBV5-6; D call uncertain. Germline V CDR1 and CDR2: SGHDT, YYEEEE. V was cut by 2 bases and J by 3 bases, with 5 bases left in between. The CDR3 loop spans 13 amino acids. CDR3 DNA sequence: TGTGCCAGCAGCTTACAGTCTAATGAAAAACTGTTTTTT. Translation: CASSLQSNEKLFF.

This clonotype was found many times. V usage is TRBV19 and J usage is TRBJ2-3; 10 bases fit TRBD2. Germline loops: CDR1 LNHDA, CDR2 SQIVND (reference sequence). The CDR3 spans 18 residues. V trimming: 3 bases; J trimming: 5 bases; junction bases outside the gene matches: 14. Here the CDR3 reads CASSMERVASGSGDTQYF. The CDR3 DNA follows: TGTGCCAGTAGTATGGAGAGGGTGGCTAGCGGGAGTGGAGATACGCAGTATTTT.

This clonotype was counted ten times or more. The gene calls are TRBV4-3 and TRBJ2-7; 10 bases line up with TRBD2. Germline V gene sequence: CDR1 LGHNA, CDR2 YSLEER. This CDR3 is 13 amino acids long. V dropped 4 bases and J dropped 8; count of bases not matched to a gene: 5. The CDR3 bases are TGCGCCAGCAGCCTTCGGACTAGCGGAAAGCAGTACTTC. Its protein product is CASSLRTSGKQYF.

This clonotype came up many times. CDR3 in DNA: TGCAGTGCTCGGACATCCAGGGGGAATGAGCAGTTCTTC. Translating it yields CSARTSRGNEQFF. This chain links TRBV20-1 with TRBJ2-1; TRBD1 aligns across 7 bases. The CDR3 consists of 13 residues. Germline V gives CDR1 DFQATT, CDR2 SNEGSKA (reference sequence). J lost 7 bases, V lost 5 bases, and 8 bases had no gene match.

This clonotype was seen more than once but under ten times. The rearrangement links TRBV20-1 to TRBJ2-2; possible D gene TRBD1, 6 bases. The V end was cut by 7 bases, the J end by 2 bases, with 20 bases between. The CDR3 runs to 16 residues. Per the germline V gene, CDR1 is DFQATT and CDR2 is SNEGSKA (reference sequence). This chain's CDR3 is CSGGGRAGINTGELFF. CDR3 coding DNA: TGCAGTGGAGGGGGTCGGGCAGGAATCAACACCGGGGAGCTGTTTTTT.

V gene TRBV11-3 combines with J gene TRBJ2-2, with 8 bases identical to TRBD1. CDR1 SGHNT and CDR2 YENEEA come from the germline V gene. The CDR3 sequence is 17 residues long. The junction had 11 bases not matched to a gene; V was cut back by 1 base and J by 7 bases. The CDR3 region has the DNA TGTGCCAGCAGCTTAGCCGCATTGGACAGGGACATCGGGGAGCTGTTTTTT. It yields the protein CASSLAALDRDIGELFF.

There are a few counts of this clonotype. The V gene is TRBV5-4, the J gene TRBJ2-1; 12 bases align to TRBD2. Germline-derived CDR1 and CDR2 are SGHNT and YYREEE (reference sequence). V shed 0 bases, J shed 1 base, and the junction held 5 bases outside the gene matches. CDR3 size: 18 residues. As DNA, the CDR3 is TGTGCCAGCAGCTTGGGACTAGCGGGAGTGGGTTCCTACAATGAGCAGTTCTTC. Protein: CASSLGLAGVGSYNEQFF.

This clonotype was recorded many times. The chain combines TRBV11-3 with TRBJ2-3; D not resolved. CDR3 length: 14 amino acids. V was shortened by 3 bases and J by 1 base, with 8 bases between the two germline ends. CDR1 and CDR2 (germline): SGHNT, YENEEA. The DNA for the CDR3 is TGTGCCAGCAGCTTTGGTAGGGGCACAGATACGCAGTATTTT. This gives the protein CASSFGRGTDTQYF.

This clonotype appeared many times. V and J are TRBV19 and TRBJ2-7; D might be TRBD2 (6 bases). In germline, CDR1 is LNHDA, CDR2 SQIVND (reference sequence). Trimming pared 4 bases from V and 1 base from J, leaving 14 bases between. The CDR3 spans 15 residues. The chain's CDR3 is CASSTGTVGSYEQYF. The CDR3 coding sequence is TGTGCCAGTAGTACCGGGACTGTAGGGTCCTACGAGCAGTACTTC.

This clonotype was seen many times. This chain links TRBV11-3 with TRBJ2-7, with TRBD2 matching over 12 bases. Germline loops: CDR1 SGHNT, CDR2 YENEEA. This CDR3 spans 14 amino acids. The V gene end was trimmed by 4 bases and the J gene end by 5 bases; junction bases not matched to a gene: 3. The CDR3 here is CASSCRLAGDEQYF. In DNA, the CDR3 is TGTGCCAGCAGCTGCCGACTAGCGGGGGACGAGCAGTACTTC.